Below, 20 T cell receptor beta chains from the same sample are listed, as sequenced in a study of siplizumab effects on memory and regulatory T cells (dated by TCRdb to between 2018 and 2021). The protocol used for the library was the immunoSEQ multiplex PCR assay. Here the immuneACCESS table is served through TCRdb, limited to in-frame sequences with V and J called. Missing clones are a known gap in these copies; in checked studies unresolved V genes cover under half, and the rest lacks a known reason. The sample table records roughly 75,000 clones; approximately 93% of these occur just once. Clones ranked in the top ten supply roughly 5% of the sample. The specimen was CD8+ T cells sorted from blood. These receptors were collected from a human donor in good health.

In nucleotides, the CDR3 is TGTGCCAGCAGCCCCCCGGGACATTCTAATTCACCCCTCCACTTT. Amino acids: CASSPPGHSNSPLHF. The chain employs TRBV7-9 and TRBJ1-6; possibly TRBD1 for D (6 bases). Trimming removed 5 bases from V and 6 bases from J, with 14 bases in between. The CDR3 is made up of 15 amino acids. The germline CDR1 and CDR2 sequences are SEHNR and FQNEAQ (reference sequence).

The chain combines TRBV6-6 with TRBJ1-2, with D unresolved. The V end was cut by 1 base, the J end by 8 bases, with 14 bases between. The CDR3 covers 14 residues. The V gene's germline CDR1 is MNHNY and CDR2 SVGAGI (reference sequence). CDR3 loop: CASSYFPESDGYTF. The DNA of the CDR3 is TGTGCCAGCAGTTACTTCCCAGAATCGGACGGCTACACCTTC.

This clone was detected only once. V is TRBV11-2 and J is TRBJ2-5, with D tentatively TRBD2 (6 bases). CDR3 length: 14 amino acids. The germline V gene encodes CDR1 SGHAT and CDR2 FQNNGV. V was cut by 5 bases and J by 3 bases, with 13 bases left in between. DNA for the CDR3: TGTGCCAGCAGCCAGGGAGGACCTAAAGAGACCCAGTACTTC. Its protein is CASSQGGPKETQYF.

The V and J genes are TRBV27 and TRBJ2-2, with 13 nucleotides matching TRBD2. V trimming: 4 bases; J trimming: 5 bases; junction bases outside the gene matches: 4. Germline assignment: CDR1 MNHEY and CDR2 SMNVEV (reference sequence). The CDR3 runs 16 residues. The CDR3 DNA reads TGTGCCAGCAGTTATCGGGGACTAGCGGGGACCGGGGAGCTGTTTTTT. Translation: CASSYRGLAGTGELFF.

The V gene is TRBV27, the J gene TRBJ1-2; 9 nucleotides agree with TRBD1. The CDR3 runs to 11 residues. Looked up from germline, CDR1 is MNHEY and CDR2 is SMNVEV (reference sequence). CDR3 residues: CAVQGARGYTF. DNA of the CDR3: TGTGCAGTACAGGGGGCGAGAGGCTACACCTTC.

The CDR3 sequence is CASTEPGYMSNQPQHF. DNA of the CDR3: TGTGCCAGTACAGAACCTGGTTATATGAGCAATCAGCCCCAGCATTTT. The chain combines TRBV19 with TRBJ1-5; D gene uncertain. V was pared by 7 bases and J by 1 base, with 17 bases between. Germline V gene data show CDR1 as LNHDA and CDR2 as SQIVND (reference sequence). The CDR3 loop spans 16 amino acids.

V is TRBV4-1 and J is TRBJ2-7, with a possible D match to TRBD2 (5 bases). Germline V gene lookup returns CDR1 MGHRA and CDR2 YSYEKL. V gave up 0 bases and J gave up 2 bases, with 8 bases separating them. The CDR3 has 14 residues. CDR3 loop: CASSQDPGTYEQYF. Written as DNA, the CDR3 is TGCGCCAGCAGCCAAGATCCGGGAACCTACGAGCAGTACTTC.

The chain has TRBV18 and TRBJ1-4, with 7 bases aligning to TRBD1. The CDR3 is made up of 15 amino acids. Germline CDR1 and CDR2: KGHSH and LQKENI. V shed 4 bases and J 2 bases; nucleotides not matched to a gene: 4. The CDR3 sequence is CASSLPDRTNEKLFF. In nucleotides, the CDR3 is TGTGCCAGCTCACTCCCGGACAGGACTAATGAAAAACTGTTTTTT.

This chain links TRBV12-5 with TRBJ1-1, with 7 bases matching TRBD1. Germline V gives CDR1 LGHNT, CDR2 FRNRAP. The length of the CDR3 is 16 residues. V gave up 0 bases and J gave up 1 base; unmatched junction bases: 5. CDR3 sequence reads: CASGLVGGTENTEAFF. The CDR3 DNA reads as TGTGCTAGTGGTTTGGTAGGAGGGACAGAGAACACTGAAGCTTTCTTT.

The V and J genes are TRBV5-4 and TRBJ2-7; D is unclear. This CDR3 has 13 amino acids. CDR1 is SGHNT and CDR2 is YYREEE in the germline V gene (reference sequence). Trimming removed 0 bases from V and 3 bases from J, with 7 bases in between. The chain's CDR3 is CASSLATSYEQYF. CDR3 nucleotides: TGTGCCAGCAGCTTGGCTACGAGCTACGAGCAGTACTTC.

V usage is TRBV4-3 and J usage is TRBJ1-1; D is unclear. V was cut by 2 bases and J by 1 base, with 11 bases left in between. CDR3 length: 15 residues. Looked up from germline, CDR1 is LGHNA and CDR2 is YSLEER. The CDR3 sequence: CASSQREEPNTEAFF. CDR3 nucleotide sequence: TGCGCCAGCAGCCAACGGGAGGAACCGAACACTGAAGCTTTCTTT.

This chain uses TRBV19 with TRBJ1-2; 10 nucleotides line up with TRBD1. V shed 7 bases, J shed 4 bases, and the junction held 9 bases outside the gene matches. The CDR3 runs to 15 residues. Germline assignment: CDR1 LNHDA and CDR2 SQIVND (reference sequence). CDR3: CASTETGGAGYGYTF. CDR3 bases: TGTGCCAGTACTGAGACAGGGGGCGCGGGCTATGGCTACACCTTC.

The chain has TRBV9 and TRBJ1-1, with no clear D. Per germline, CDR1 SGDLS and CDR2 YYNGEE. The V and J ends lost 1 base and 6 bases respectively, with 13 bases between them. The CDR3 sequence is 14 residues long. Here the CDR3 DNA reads TGTGCCAGCAGCGTAACTCGCCTGGGCCCTGAAGCTTTCTTT. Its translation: CASSVTRLGPEAFF.

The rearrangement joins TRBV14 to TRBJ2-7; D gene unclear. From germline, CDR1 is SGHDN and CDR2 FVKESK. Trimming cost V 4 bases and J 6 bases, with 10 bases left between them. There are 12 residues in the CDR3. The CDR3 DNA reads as TGTGCCAGCAGCCTTCAAGCCAGCGAGCAGTACTTC. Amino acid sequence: CASSLQASEQYF.

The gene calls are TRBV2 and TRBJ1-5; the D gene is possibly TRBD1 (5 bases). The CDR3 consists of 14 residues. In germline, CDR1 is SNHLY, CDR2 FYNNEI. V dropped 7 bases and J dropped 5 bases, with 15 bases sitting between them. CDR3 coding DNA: TGTGCCAGCACGCATGGCCGGGACGATCAGCCCCAGCATTTT. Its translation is CASTHGRDDQPQHF.

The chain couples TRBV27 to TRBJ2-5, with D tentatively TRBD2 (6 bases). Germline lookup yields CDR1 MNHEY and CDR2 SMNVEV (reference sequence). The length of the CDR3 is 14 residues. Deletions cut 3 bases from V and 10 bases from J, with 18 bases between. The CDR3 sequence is CASSFRGALGDQYF. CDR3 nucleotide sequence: TGTGCCAGCAGTTTCCGCGGGGCCCTAGGGGACCAGTACTTC.

This CDR3 is CAISESMQGAEYYTGELFF. The CDR3, as DNA: TGTGCCATCAGTGAGTCGATGCAGGGGGCTGAATATTACACCGGGGAGCTGTTTTTT. V gene TRBV10-3 combines with J gene TRBJ2-2, with 8 bases aligning to TRBD1. Unmatched junction bases numbered 12, after V lost 0 bases and J lost 3 bases. The CDR3 is 19 amino acids. Per germline, CDR1 ENHRY and CDR2 SYGVKD.

CDR3 in DNA: TGCGCCAGCAGCCAAGATCCTTATGGGAATGAAAAACTGTTTTTT. Amino acids: CASSQDPYGNEKLFF. The genes are TRBV4-1 and TRBJ1-4; unclear D gene. V was cut by 0 bases and J by 5 bases, with 10 bases left in between. This CDR3 has 15 residues. In germline, CDR1 is MGHRA, CDR2 YSYEKL.

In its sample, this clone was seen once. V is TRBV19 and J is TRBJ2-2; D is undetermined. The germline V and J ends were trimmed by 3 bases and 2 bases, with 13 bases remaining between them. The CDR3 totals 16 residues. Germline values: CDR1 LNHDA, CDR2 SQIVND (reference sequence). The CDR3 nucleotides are TGTGCCAGTAGTATGGACCAGCCTACCAACACCGGGGAGCTGTTTTTT. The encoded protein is CASSMDQPTNTGELFF.

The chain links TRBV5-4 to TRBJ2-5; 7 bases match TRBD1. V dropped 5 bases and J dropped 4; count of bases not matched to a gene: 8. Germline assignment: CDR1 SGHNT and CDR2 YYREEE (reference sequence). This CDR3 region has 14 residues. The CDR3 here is CASRKTGFRETQYF. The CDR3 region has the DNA TGTGCCAGCAGAAAGACAGGGTTCCGAGAGACCCAGTACTTC.